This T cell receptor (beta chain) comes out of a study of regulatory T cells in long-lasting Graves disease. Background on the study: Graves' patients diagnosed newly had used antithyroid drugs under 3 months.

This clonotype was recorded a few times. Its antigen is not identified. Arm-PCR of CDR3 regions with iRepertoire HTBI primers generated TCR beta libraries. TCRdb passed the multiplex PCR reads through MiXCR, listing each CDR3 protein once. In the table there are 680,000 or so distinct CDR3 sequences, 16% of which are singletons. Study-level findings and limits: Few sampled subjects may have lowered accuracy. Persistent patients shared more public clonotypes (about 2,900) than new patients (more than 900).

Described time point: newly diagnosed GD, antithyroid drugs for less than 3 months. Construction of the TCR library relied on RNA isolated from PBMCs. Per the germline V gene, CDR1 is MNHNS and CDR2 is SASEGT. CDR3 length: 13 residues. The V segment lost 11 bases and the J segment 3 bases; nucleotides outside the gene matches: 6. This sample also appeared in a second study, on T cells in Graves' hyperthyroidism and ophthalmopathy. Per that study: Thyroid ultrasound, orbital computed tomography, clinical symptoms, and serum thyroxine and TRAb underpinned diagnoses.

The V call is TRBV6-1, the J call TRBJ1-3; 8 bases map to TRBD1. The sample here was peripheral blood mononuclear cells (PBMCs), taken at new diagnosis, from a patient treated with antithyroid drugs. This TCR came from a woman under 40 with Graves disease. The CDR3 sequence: CASGGLSGNTIYF. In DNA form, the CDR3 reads TGTGCCTCAGGGGGCTTAAGTGGAAACACCATATATTTT.